This record looks at one T cell receptor (beta chain) sequence and its context. Its antigen is not yet known. Base qualities are not at hand, and no much larger clone is one base apart. Genomic DNA was extracted from sorted cells for sequencing of the TCRbeta CDR3 region. The immunoSEQ Assay was used for sequencing of TCRbeta CDR3 regions. Held by TCRdb, this immuneACCESS table contains in-frame sequences only and omits some clones. Under half of the omission traces to an unresolved V gene where checked; the cause of the rest is unknown. The sample has around 41,000 clones on record, around 85% of them singletons. The leading ten clones occupy roughly 2.7% of the sample. The trial excluded patients who had a history of autoimmune disease or were on systemic immunosuppression. Peripheral blood for TCR sequencing was collected from all dose cohorts at baseline, on cycle 4 day 1, and on cycle 7 day 1. Samples came from an open-label, multicenter, first-in-human phase I dose-escalation trial of ivuxolimab. Adults with locally advanced or metastatic melanoma, renal cell carcinoma, hepatocellular carcinoma or head and neck squamous cell carcinoma were enrolled in the trial. Before TCR sequencing, CD4+ T cells and CD8+ T cells were sorted from peripheral blood as separate populations.

These data belong to a study of OX40 agonist ivuxolimab in advanced cancers. About the investigation overall: Ivuxolimab was a fully human IgG2 agonistic monoclonal antibody targeting the costimulatory receptor OX40 (CD134). Intravenous ivuxolimab was administered to patients every 2 weeks at six dose levels: 0.01, 0.1, 0.3, 1.5, 3 and 10 mg/kg. Among the 52 dose-escalation patients, some 20 had hepatocellular carcinoma, approximately 15 melanoma, 9 renal cell carcinoma and 9 head and neck cancer. A male proportion of 82.7% and a mean age of roughly 58 years, ranging from roughly 23 to 80, were recorded for the dose-escalation cohort. Prior anti-PD-1, anti-PD-L1 or anti-CTLA-4 therapy was permitted, and checkpoint inhibitors had been received by 40% to 50% of dose-escalation patients. Partial responses occurred in three dose-escalation patients: two with cutaneous melanoma and one with hepatocellular carcinoma. Peripheral TCRbeta sequencing was intended to test whether TCR sequence diversity was altered and clonal T-cell expansion was caused by ivuxolimab. The paper covers the monotherapy dose-escalation part of the phase I ivuxolimab trial, which included N ≈ 50 patients.

The CDR3 goes from the cysteine to the phenylalanine over 11 residues. Of all the DNA, just the CDR3 is kept, 33 bases in frame from base 1. CDR1 and CDR2 were assigned from the germline V gene as SQVTM and ANQGSEA. A distance of 9 bases separates the germline ends of V and J, which lose 6 bases and 4 bases respectively. On the study overall, not on this receptor specifically: In partial responders in the 0.1-3.0 mg/kg groups, normalized peripheral clonal expansion was found to be among the lowest, especially among CD8+ T cells. The antigen specificity of the peripheral T cells that underwent clonal expansion was not determined. Low levels of normalized T-cell clonal expansion were also seen in some patients who did not respond. At doses of 0.1 to 3.0 mg/kg, clonal expansion of both CD4+ and CD8+ blood T cells was observed from baseline to week 6. On average, CD8+ T cells showed more expanded clones than CD4+ T cells after ivuxolimab.

This sequence originates from an adult with an advanced solid tumor such as melanoma, head and neck, liver or kidney cancer. This sample comprised CD4+ or CD8+ T cells sorted from blood, obtained in a trial of the OX40 agonist ivuxolimab. The chain is made from TRBV29-1 and TRBJ1-2, with an unclear D gene assignment. The CDR3 corresponds to CSVGGPYGYTF. In nucleotides, the sequence is TGCAGCGTGGGCGGGCCCTATGGCTACACCTTC. The variable domain in full, with residues beyond the CDR3 obtained from the reference TRBV29-1 and TRBJ1-2 genes, is SAVISQKPSRDICQRGTSLTIQCQVDSQVTMMFWYRQQPGQSLTLIATANQGSEATYESGFVIDKFPISRPNLTFSTLTVSNMSPEDSSIYLCSVGGPYGYTFGSGTRLTVV.